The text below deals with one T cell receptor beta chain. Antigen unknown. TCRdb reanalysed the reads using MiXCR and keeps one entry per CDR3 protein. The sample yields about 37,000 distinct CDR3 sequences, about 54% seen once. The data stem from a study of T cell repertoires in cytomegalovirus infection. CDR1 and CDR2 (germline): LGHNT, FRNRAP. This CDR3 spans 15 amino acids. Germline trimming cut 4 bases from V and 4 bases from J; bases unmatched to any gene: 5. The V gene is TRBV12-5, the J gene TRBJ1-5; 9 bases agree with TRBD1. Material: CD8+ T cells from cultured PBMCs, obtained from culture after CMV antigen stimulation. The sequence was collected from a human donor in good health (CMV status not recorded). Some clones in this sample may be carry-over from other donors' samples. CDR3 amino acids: CASGSSGTGNQPQHF. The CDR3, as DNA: TGTGCTAGTGGTTCATCCGGGACAGGGAATCAGCCCCAGCATTTT.